Following are 6 T cell receptor beta chains from one sample sequenced in a study of T cell responses to AZD1222 COVID-19 vaccine. The protocol was immunoSEQ multiplex PCR, while the TCRdb copy is restricted to in-frame clones and leaves out a portion. The sample yields 90,000 to 110,000 clones, around 89% seen once. Sequencing used peripheral blood, obtained on day 0 of AZD1222 vaccination. Receptor source: an adult in good health.

The chain joins TRBV6-2 or TRBV6-3 to TRBJ2-1, with 7 bases identical to TRBD1. Germline values: CDR1 MNHEY, CDR2 SVGEGT. V was clipped by 6 bases and J by 0 bases; unmatched bases: 5. This CDR3 spans 15 amino acids. The CDR3 region is CASSWGQNSYNEQFF. Here the CDR3 DNA reads TGTGCCAGCAGCTGGGGACAGAACTCCTACAATGAGCAGTTCTTC.

This chain links TRBV5-5 with TRBJ1-5, with a weak D call TRBD1 (5 bases). CDR3 length: 14 residues. CDR1 SGHKS and CDR2 YYEKEE come from the germline V gene (reference sequence). V lost 0 bases and J lost 3, with 7 bases in between. CDR3 in DNA: TGTGCCAGCAGCTTGGCCAGGGACAATCAGCCCCAGCATTTT. Protein: CASSLARDNQPQHF.

The rearrangement joins TRBV7-3 to TRBJ2-1, with TRBD2 identical over 8 bases. This CDR3 has 15 residues. CDR1 is SGHTA, CDR2 FQGTGA, per germline. Germline trimming cut 3 bases from V and 7 bases from J; bases unmatched to any gene: 8. The CDR3 protein is CASSLGWTSYNEQFF. CDR3 nucleotides: TGTGCCAGCAGCTTGGGCTGGACTAGCTATAATGAGCAGTTCTTC.

A few counts support this clone. The gene calls are TRBV19 and TRBJ2-7, with TRBD2 identical over 10 bases. The CDR3 covers 14 residues. The germline V gene has CDR1 LNHDA and CDR2 SQIVND (reference sequence). V gave up 10 bases and J gave up 3 bases; unmatched junction bases: 9. In DNA form, the CDR3 reads TGTGCCACCGCTCCGGGACTAGCGAGCTACGAGCAGTACTTC. Translating gives CATAPGLASYEQYF.

The J gene is TRBJ2-7, the V gene TRBV3-1 (or the pseudogene TRBV3-2); 8 bases match TRBD2. This CDR3 is 15 amino acids long. V shed 4 bases and J 3 bases; nucleotides not matched to a gene: 8. CDR1 and CDR2 from the germline V gene are LGHDT and YNNKEL (reference sequence). CDR3 loop: CASSRANSGDYEQYF. CDR3 DNA sequence: TGTGCCAGCAGCCGGGCGAATAGCGGGGACTACGAGCAGTACTTC.

The chain uses TRBV10-3 and TRBJ2-3, with D hard to call. The V gene lost 2 bases and the J gene lost 10 bases, with 10 bases spanning the gap. Germline CDR1 is ENHRY and CDR2 is SYGVKD. This CDR3 contains 12 residues. CDR3 loop: CAISEPQAAQYF. Here the CDR3 DNA reads TGTGCCATCAGTGAGCCACAAGCTGCGCAGTATTTT.